The rows below give T cell receptor beta chains drawn from one sample of a study of cytomegalovirus exposure and HLA in healthy donors. Profiled with immunoSEQ multiplex PCR; TCRdb holds only in-frame clones, not every one. The sample includes 93,000 or so clones, roughly three quarters of them seen just once. Sequencing was performed on PBMCs. All receptors come from a woman under 30 in good health and CMV-seropositive. The conserved cysteine and the conserved F or W are not part of the CDR3 here. The order of the fields is CDR3 protein, V gene, J gene.

CDR3: ASSVQGNEQF
V: TRBV9
J: TRBJ2-1

CDR3: ASRPGQRITYEQY
V: TRBV19
J: TRBJ2-7

CDR3: ASSLGGLAGVQETQY
V: TRBV5-1
J: TRBJ2-5

CDR3: ASSYSRDSPYEQY
V: TRBV6-5
J: TRBJ2-7

CDR3: ASSDRGWETQY
V: TRBV6-1
J: TRBJ2-5

CDR3: ASSRDRSSYNSPLH
V: TRBV2
J: TRBJ1-6

CDR3: ASSFQQGVYEQY
V: TRBV7-2
J: TRBJ2-7

CDR3: ASSIPGTGTTYQETQY
V: TRBV5-6
J: TRBJ2-5

CDR3: ASSSTPGLTYEQY
V: TRBV7-9
J: TRBJ2-7

CDR3: ASSLAGLTGGNEKLF
V: TRBV7-2
J: TRBJ1-4

CDR3: ASSIGGRRNSPLH
V: TRBV19
J: TRBJ1-6

CDR3: ASNWDSTYEAF
V: TRBV6-6
J: TRBJ1-1

CDR3: ASSESRQGADGYT
V: TRBV2
J: TRBJ1-2

CDR3: SVARQGVTDTQY
V: TRBV29-1
J: TRBJ2-3

CDR3: ASSQGAVQRYGYT
V: TRBV7-2
J: TRBJ1-2

CDR3: ASSRAGGANGNTIY
V: TRBV11-2
J: TRBJ1-3

CDR3: ASSQKLAIYEQY
V: TRBV14
J: TRBJ2-7

CDR3: ASSHTPVAGRQETQY
V: TRBV4-1
J: TRBJ2-5

CDR3: ASSLGPTGSGNTIY
V: TRBV5-1
J: TRBJ1-3

CDR3: ASSSGQAVDGYT
V: TRBV5-1
J: TRBJ1-2

CDR3: SVVGSAALTDTQY
V: TRBV29-1
J: TRBJ2-3

CDR3: ASSAQDRDTEAF
V: TRBV28
J: TRBJ1-1

CDR3: ASSLSGTGIHEQY
V: TRBV28
J: TRBJ2-7

CDR3: ASSSPTGGTEAF
V: TRBV5-4
J: TRBJ1-1

CDR3: ASRGGTSGVYNEQF
V: TRBV7-2
J: TRBJ2-1

CDR3: ASSLDTYNTEAF
V: TRBV5-8
J: TRBJ1-1

CDR3: ASSLQGRNQPQH
V: TRBV7-6
J: TRBJ1-5